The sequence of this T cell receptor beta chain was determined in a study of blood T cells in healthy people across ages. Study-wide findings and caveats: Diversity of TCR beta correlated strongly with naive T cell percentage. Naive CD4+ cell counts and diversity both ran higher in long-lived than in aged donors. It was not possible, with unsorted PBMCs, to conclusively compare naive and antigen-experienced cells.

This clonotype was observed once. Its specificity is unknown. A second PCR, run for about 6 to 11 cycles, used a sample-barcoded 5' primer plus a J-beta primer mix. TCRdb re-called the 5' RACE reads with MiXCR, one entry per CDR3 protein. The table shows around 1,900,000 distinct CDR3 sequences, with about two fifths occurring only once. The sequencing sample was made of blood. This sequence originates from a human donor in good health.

DNA for the CDR3: TGCGCCAGCAGCCAAGATTGGGGCAGGGTTATAGATACGCAGTATTTT. Translation gives CASSQDWGRVIDTQYF. J is TRBJ2-3 and V is TRBV4-3, with D tentatively TRBD1 (5 bases). Germline-derived CDR1 and CDR2 are LGHNA and YSLEER. The CDR3 runs 16 residues. The V end was cut by 0 bases, the J end by 5 bases, with 15 bases between.